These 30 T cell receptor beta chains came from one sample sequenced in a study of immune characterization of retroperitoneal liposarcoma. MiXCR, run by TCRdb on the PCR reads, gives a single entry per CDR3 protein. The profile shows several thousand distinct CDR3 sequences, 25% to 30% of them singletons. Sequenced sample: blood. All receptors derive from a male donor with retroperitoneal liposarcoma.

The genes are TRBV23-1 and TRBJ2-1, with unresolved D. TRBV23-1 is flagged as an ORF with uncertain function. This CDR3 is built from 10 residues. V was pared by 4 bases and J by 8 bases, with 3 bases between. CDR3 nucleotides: TGCGCCAGCAGTCTATATGAGCAGTTCTTC. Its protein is CASSLYEQFF.

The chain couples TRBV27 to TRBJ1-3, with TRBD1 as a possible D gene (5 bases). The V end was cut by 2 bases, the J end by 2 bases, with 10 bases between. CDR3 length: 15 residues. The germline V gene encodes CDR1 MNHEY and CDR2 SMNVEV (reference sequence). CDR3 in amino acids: CASSLRQTAGNTIYF. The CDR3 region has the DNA TGTGCCAGCAGTTTACGACAGACGGCTGGAAACACCATATATTTT.

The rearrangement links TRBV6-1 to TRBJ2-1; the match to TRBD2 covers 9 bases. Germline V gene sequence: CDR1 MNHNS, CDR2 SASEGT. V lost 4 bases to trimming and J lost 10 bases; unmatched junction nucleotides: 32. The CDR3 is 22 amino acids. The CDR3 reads CASSGLTLLAGELMGSSYEQFF. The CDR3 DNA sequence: TGTGCCAGCAGTGGCTTAACACTTTTAGCGGGAGAGTTGATGGGAAGCTCCTACGAGCAGTTCTTC.

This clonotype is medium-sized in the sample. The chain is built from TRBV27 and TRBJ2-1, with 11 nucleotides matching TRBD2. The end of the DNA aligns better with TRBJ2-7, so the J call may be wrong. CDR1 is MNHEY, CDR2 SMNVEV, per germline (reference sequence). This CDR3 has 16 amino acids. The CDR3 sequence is CASSSRIAGGTYEQYF. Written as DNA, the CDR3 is TGTGCCAGCAGTTCCCGGATAGCGGGAGGGACCTACGAGCAGTACTTC.

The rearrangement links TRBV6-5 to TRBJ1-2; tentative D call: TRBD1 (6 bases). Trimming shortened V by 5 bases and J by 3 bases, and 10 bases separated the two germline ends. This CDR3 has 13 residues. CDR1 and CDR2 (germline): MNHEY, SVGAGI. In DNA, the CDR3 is TGTGCCAGCAGTGCAGGGGCGGACTATGGCTACACCTTC. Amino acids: CASSAGADYGYTF.

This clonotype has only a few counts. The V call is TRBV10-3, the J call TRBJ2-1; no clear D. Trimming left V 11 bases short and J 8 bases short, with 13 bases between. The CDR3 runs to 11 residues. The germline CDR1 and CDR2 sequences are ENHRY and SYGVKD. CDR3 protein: CAVGRQDEQFF. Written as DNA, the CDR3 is TGTGCCGTGGGCAGGCAGGATGAGCAGTTCTTC.

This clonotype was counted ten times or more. The CDR3 DNA reads TGTGCCAGCAGTTTCACGACGGGAGGTATCAATGAGCAGTTCTTC. Encoded protein: CASSFTTGGINEQFF. The chain has TRBV12-3 or TRBV12-4 and TRBJ2-1, with 7 bases identical to TRBD2. With 3 bases clipped from V and 6 bases from J, the junction kept 8 bases outside the gene matches. The CDR3 extends over 15 amino acids.

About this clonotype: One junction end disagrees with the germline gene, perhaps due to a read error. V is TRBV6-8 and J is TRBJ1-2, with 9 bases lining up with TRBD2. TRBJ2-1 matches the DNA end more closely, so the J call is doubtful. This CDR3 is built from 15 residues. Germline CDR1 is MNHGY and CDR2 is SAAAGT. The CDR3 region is CANSYPASGVQTQFF. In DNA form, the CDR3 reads TGTGCCAACAGTTACCCGGCTAGCGGGGTACAGACCCAGTTCTTC.

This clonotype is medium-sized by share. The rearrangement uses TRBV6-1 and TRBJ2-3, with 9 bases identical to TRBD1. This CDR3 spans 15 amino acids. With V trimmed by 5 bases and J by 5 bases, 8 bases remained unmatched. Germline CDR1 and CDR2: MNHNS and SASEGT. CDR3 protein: CASSQGQGTGDTQYF. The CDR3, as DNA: TGTGCCAGCAGTCAAGGACAGGGGACGGGAGATACGCAGTATTTT.

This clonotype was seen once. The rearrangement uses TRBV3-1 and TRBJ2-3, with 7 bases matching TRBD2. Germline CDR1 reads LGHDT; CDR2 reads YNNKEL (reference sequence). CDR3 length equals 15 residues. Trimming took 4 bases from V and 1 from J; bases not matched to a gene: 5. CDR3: CASSPAGRGTDTQYF. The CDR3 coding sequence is TGTGCCAGCAGCCCCGCGGGGAGGGGCACAGATACGCAGTATTTT.

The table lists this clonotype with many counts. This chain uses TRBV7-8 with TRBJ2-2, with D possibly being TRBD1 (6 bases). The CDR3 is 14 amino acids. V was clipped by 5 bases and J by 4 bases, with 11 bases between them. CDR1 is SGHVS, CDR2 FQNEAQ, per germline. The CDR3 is CASSLTGPTGELFF. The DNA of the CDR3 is TGTGCCAGCAGCCTAACAGGGCCCACCGGGGAGCTGTTTTTT.

CDR3 region: CASSLAGGPKNEQYF. CDR3 coding DNA: TGTGCCAGCAGCCTAGCGGGGGGGCCGAAGAATGAGCAGTACTTC. The V gene is TRBV6-2 or TRBV6-3, the J gene TRBJ2-5; 12 positions match TRBD2. J lost 11 bases, V lost 6 bases, and 13 bases had no gene match. The germline V gene encodes CDR1 MNHEY and CDR2 SVGEGT. The CDR3 has 15 amino acids.

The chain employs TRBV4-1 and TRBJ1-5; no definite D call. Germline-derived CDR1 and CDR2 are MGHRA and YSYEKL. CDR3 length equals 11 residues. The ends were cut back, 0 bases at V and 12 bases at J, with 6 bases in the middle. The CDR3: CASSQDKHQHF. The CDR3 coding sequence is TGCGCCAGCAGCCAAGACAAGCACCAGCATTTT.

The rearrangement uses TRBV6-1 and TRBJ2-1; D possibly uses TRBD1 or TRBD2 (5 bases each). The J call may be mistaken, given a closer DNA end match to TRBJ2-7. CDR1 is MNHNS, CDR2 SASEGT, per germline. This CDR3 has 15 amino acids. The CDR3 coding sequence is TGTGCCAGCAGTTCTCCGGGACGGAACACCGACGAGCAGTACTTC. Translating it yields CASSSPGRNTDEQYF.

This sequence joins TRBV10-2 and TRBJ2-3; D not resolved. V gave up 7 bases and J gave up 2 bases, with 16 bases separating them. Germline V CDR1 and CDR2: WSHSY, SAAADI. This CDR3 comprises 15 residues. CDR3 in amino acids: CASKPLGKNTDTQYF. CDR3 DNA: TGCGCCAGCAAGCCCCTAGGAAAGAACACAGATACGCAGTATTTT.

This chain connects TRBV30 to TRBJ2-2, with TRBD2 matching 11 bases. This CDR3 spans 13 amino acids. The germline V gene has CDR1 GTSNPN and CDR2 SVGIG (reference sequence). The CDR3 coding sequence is TGTGGTAGCGGGAGGGCCCGCACCGGGGAGCTGTTTTTT. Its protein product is CGSGRARTGELFF.

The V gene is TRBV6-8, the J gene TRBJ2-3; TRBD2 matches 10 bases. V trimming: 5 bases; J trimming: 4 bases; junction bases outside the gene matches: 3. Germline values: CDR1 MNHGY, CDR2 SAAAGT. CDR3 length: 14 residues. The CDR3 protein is CASSLAGVPDTQYF. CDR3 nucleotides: TGTGCCAGCAGTCTAGCGGGGGTTCCAGATACGCAGTATTTT.

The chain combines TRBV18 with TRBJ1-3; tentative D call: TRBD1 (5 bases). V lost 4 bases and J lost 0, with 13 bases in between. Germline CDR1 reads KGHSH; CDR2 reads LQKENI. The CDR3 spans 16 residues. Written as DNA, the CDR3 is TGTGCCAGCTCACTTACAGGCGACCGCTCTGGAAACACCATATATTTT. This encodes CASSLTGDRSGNTIYF.

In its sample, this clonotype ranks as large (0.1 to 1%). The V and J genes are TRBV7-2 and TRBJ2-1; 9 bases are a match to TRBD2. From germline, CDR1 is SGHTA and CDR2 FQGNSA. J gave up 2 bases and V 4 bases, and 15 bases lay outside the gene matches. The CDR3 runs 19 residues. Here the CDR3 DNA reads TGTGCCAGCAGCTCACCCAAGGGGGGGCTAGCGGGAACCTACAATGAGCAGTTCTTC. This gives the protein CASSSPKGGLAGTYNEQFF.

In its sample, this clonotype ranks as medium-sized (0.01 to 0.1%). The CDR3: CASSRFSSRQGDTEAFF. The CDR3 nucleotides are TGTGCCAGCAGTCGGTTTTCCTCTCGGCAGGGAGACACTGAAGCTTTCTTT. The chain combines TRBV6-1 with TRBJ1-1; maybe TRBD1 (5 bases). The CDR3 has 17 amino acids. Deletions cut 5 bases from V and 3 bases from J, with 22 bases between. Germline CDR1 MNHNS, CDR2 SASEGT.

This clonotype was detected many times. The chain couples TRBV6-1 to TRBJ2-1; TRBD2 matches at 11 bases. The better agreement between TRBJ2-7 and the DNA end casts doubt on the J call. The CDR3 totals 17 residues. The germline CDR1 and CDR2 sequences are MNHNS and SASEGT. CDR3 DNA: TGTGCCAGCAGAACGGGACTAGCGGATAGCTCCTACAATGAGCAGTACTTC. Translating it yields CASRTGLADSSYNEQYF.

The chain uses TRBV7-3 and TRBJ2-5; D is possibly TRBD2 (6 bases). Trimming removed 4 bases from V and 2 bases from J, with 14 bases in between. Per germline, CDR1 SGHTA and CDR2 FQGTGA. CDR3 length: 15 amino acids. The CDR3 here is CASSSLGGVQETQYF. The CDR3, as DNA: TGTGCCAGCAGCTCCCTTGGCGGGGTGCAAGAGACCCAGTACTTC.

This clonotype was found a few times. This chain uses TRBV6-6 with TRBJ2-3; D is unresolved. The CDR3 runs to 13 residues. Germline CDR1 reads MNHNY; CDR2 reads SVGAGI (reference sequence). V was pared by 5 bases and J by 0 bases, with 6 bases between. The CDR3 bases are TGTGCCAGCAGTCCCCCCAGCACAGATACGCAGTATTTT. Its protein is CASSPPSTDTQYF.

CDR3 coding DNA: TGTGCCAGCAGTCATGGACTAGCGGGAGTCGCAGATACGCAGTATTTT. Encoded protein: CASSHGLAGVADTQYF. The chain couples TRBV27 to TRBJ2-3; TRBD2 aligns across 13 bases. This CDR3 has 16 amino acids. Germline V gene lookup returns CDR1 MNHEY and CDR2 SMNVEV (reference sequence). With V trimmed by 5 bases and J by 4 bases, 6 bases remained unmatched.

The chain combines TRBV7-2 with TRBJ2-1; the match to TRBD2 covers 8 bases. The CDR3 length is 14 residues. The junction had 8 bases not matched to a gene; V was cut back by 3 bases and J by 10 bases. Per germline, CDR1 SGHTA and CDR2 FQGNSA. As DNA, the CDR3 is TGTGCCAGCAGCTTGACTAGCGTCACCTACGAGCAGTTCTTC. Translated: CASSLTSVTYEQFF.

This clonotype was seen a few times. CDR3 amino acids: CASSLLVENTEAFF. CDR3 sequence (DNA): TGCGCCAGCTCGCTACTCGTTGAGAACACTGAAGCTTTCTTT. The chain recombines TRBV5-1 with TRBJ1-1; D call uncertain. The V gene's germline CDR1 is SGHRS and CDR2 YFSETQ. This CDR3 has 14 residues. V lost 7 bases, J lost 1 base, and 14 bases lay in between.

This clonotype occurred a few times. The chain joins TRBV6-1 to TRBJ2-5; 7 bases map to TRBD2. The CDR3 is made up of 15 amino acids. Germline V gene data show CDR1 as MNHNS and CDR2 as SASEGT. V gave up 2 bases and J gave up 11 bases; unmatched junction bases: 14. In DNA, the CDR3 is TGTGCCAGCAGTGAAATGGGACTACTTGGCAATGAGCAGTACTTC. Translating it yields CASSEMGLLGNEQYF.

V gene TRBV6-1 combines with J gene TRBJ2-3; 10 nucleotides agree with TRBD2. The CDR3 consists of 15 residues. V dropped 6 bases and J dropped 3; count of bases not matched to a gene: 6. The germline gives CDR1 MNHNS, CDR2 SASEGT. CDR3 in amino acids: CASRKPGLATDTQYF. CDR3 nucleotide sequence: TGTGCCAGCAGGAAACCGGGACTAGCGACAGATACGCAGTATTTT.

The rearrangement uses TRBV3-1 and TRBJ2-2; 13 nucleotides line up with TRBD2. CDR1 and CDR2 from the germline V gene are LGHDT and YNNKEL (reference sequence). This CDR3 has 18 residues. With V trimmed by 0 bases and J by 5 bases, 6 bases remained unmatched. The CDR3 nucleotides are TGTGCCAGCAGCCAAGAGGGGCTACTAGCGGGAGGGACCGGGGAGCTGTTTTTT. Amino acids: CASSQEGLLAGGTGELFF.

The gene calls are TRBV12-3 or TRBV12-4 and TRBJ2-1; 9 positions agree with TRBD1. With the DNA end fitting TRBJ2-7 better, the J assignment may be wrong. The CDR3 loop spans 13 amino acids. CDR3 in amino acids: CASGRTGDPKQYF. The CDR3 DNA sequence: TGTGCCAGCGGAAGGACAGGGGACCCCAAGCAGTACTTC.